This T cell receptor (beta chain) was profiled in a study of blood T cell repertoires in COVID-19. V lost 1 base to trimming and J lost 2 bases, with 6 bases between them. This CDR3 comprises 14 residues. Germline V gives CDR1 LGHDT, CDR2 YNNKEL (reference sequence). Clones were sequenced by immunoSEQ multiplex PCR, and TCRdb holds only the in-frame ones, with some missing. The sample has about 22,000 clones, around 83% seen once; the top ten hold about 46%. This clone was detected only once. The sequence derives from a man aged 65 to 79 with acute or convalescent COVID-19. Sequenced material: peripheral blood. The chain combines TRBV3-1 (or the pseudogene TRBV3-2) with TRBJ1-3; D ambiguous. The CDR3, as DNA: TGTGCCAGCAGCCAAGTCCGCGCTGGAAACACCATATATTTT. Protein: CASSQVRAGNTIYF.